The 3 T cell receptor beta chains below all came from one sample that was sequenced in a study of shared clonotypes between healthy human individuals. Sequencing was performed with immunoSEQ multiplex PCR; in TCRdb, only in-frame clones are kept and a portion is missing. The sample lists some 1,100,000 clones, around 78% seen once, with more than 0.5% in the top ten. Sequencing input: memory CD4+ T cells from PBMCs. Stated subset: CD45RA-negative fraction. The source is a man between 18 and 35 years old in good health. Some clones in this sample may be carry-over from other donors' samples.

The V gene is TRBV19, the J gene TRBJ2-1, with 8 bases that match TRBD2. There are 14 residues in the CDR3. The V gene's germline CDR1 is LNHDA and CDR2 SQIVND (reference sequence). V was clipped by 5 bases and J by 8 bases; unmatched bases: 8. The CDR3 reads CASSVGTSHDEQFF. CDR3 nucleotide sequence: TGTGCCAGTAGTGTCGGGACTAGTCATGATGAGCAGTTCTTC.

This chain connects TRBV27 to TRBJ1-2; no firm D call. The CDR3 runs 14 residues. CDR1 and CDR2 from the germline V gene are MNHEY and SMNVEV (reference sequence). V was pared by 0 bases and J by 1 base, with 6 bases between. Here the CDR3 DNA reads TGTGCCAGCAGTTTATCGGCCCTTAACTATGGCTACACCTTC. It codes for CASSLSALNYGYTF.

The rearrangement uses TRBV5-1 and TRBJ2-1, with TRBD2 matching 8 bases. The V gene end was trimmed by 4 bases and the J gene end by 0 bases; junction bases not matched to a gene: 9. The CDR3 totals 17 residues. Germline assignment: CDR1 SGHRS and CDR2 YFSETQ. The CDR3 loop is CASSPGGAISSYNEQFF. CDR3 DNA: TGCGCCAGCAGCCCCGGGGGGGCAATCAGCTCCTACAATGAGCAGTTCTTC. Drawing the rest from reference TRBV5-1 and TRBJ2-1, the complete variable domain is KAGVTQTPRYLIKTRGQQVTLSCSPISGHRSVSWYQQTPGQGLQFLFEYFSETQRNKGNFPGRFSGRQFSNSRSEMNVSTLELGDSALYLCASSPGGAISSYNEQFFGPGTRLTVL.